These 21 T cell receptor beta chains were sequenced from one sample in a study of blood T cell repertoires in COVID-19. Repertoires were generated with immunoSEQ multiplex PCR, while TCRdb's copy carries only in-frame clones and drops some. The sample carries more than 400,000 clones, about 90% recorded once. Input material: PBMCs or T cells enriched from blood (not recorded which). These receptors all stem from a woman aged 18-29 years who had recovered from COVID-19.

The chain combines TRBV11-2 with TRBJ1-1; TRBD1 might be the D (6 bases). Germline V CDR1 and CDR2: SGHAT, FQNNGV. The CDR3 length is 14 residues. Trimming shortened V by 5 bases and J by 11 bases, and 21 bases separated the two germline ends. The CDR3 loop reads CASSPSTGPNWAFF. DNA for the CDR3: TGTGCCAGCAGCCCTTCCACAGGGCCGAATTGGGCTTTCTTT.

Note on this clone: Distinct nucleotide sequences in the sample also encode this CDR3. The CDR3 sequence is CASSLAGQGNQPQHF. The CDR3 DNA sequence: TGTGCCAGCAGCTTAGCGGGACAGGGCAATCAGCCCCAGCATTTT. The rearrangement uses TRBV7-9 and TRBJ1-5; 8 bases map to TRBD1. The length of the CDR3 is 15 residues. J gave up 2 bases and V 0 bases, and 0 bases lay outside the gene matches. Per germline, CDR1 SEHNR and CDR2 FQNEAQ (reference sequence).

In its sample, this clone was seen once. The chain links TRBV14 to TRBJ2-3; 8 positions match TRBD2. J lost 3 bases, V lost 0 bases, and 8 bases had no gene match. CDR1 is SGHDN, CDR2 FVKESK, per germline. CDR3 length equals 17 residues. The CDR3 loop reads CASSQDRGGSGTDTQYF. The CDR3 DNA reads as TGTGCCAGCAGCCAAGATCGGGGGGGATCAGGAACAGATACGCAGTATTTT.

CDR3 loop: CASSASGGGTDTQYF. Here the CDR3 DNA reads TGTGCCAGCAGTGCTAGCGGGGGGGGCACAGATACGCAGTATTTT. The rearrangement uses TRBV2 and TRBJ2-3, with 12 positions matching TRBD2. The CDR3 loop spans 15 amino acids. Germline-derived CDR1 and CDR2 are SNHLY and FYNNEI. Trimming removed 4 bases from V and 1 base from J; junction bases left unmatched: 0. Variable domain in full (rest from reference TRBV2 and TRBJ2-3): EPEVTQTPSHQVTQMGQEVILRCVPISNHLYFYWYRQILGQKVEFLVSFYNNEISEKSEIFDDQFSVERPDGSNFTLKIRSTKLEDSAMYFCASSASGGGTDTQYFGPGTRLTVL.

This chain connects TRBV7-2 to TRBJ2-7; perhaps TRBD2 as D (7 bases). CDR3 length: 15 amino acids. Germline CDR1 SGHTA, CDR2 FQGNSA. Trimming removed 5 bases at V and 2 bases at J, with 16 bases between. The CDR3 loop reads CASSLRGGSTYEQYF. DNA of the CDR3: TGTGCCAGCAGCCTAAGGGGGGGATCCACCTACGAGCAGTACTTC.

J is TRBJ2-5 and V is TRBV10-1; weak D call: TRBD2 (5 bases). The V end was cut by 3 bases, the J end by 3 bases, with 8 bases between. CDR1 is WNHNN, CDR2 SYGVQD, per germline (reference sequence). The CDR3 extends over 13 amino acids. CDR3 bases: TGCGCCAGCAGTGATTCCGGGAAAGAGACCCAGTACTTC. As protein: CASSDSGKETQYF.

The chain couples TRBV2 to TRBJ1-5, with TRBD1 identical over 9 bases. The CDR3 is made up of 15 amino acids. V gave up 8 bases and J gave up 3 bases; unmatched junction bases: 8. The V gene's germline CDR1 is SNHLY and CDR2 FYNNEI. The CDR3 region is CASGARQGDNQPQHF. The CDR3 coding sequence is TGTGCCAGCGGAGCCAGACAGGGGGACAATCAGCCCCAGCATTTT.

This sequence joins TRBV7-8 and TRBJ2-3; D unclear. The CDR3 length is 16 residues. The germline gives CDR1 SGHVS, CDR2 FQNEAQ. The ends were cut back, 1 base at V and 0 bases at J, with 11 bases in the middle. DNA for the CDR3: TGTGCCAGCAGCTTAGTCCGGAGTGCTAGCACAGATACGCAGTATTTT. Amino acids: CASSLVRSASTDTQYF. The full variable domain, with the rest looked up from reference TRBV7-8 and TRBJ2-3, is GAGVSQSPRYKVAKRGQDVALRCDPISGHVSLFWYQQALGQGPEFLTYFQNEAQLDKSGLPSDRFFAERPEGSVSTLKIQRTQQEDSAVYLCASSLVRSASTDTQYFGPGTRLTVL.

The rearrangement uses TRBV30 and TRBJ1-1, with a weak D call TRBD1 (5 bases). Germline V gene sequence: CDR1 GTSNPN, CDR2 SVGIG (reference sequence). This CDR3 comprises 12 residues. V lost 0 bases, J lost 8 bases, and 10 bases lay in between. The CDR3 here is CAWSVGNREAFF. DNA of the CDR3: TGTGCCTGGAGTGTAGGTAACAGGGAAGCTTTCTTT.

With regard to this clone: The sample holds other DNA sequences that translate to the same CDR3. V and J are TRBV5-1 and TRBJ2-2, with TRBD1 matching 7 bases. The length of the CDR3 is 15 residues. V dropped 1 base and J dropped 1; count of bases not matched to a gene: 1. Germline V gene sequence: CDR1 SGHRS, CDR2 YFSETQ. In DNA, the CDR3 is TGCGCCAGCAGCTTGACAGGGGTGAACACCGGGGAGCTGTTTTTT. This gives the protein CASSLTGVNTGELFF.

This chain links TRBV18 with TRBJ1-3; no definite D call. V gave up 0 bases and J gave up 6 bases, with 3 bases separating them. The CDR3 spans 12 residues. Germline lookup yields CDR1 KGHSH and CDR2 LQKENI. Here the CDR3 DNA reads TGTGCCAGCTCACCACCACAAAACACCATATATTTT. Residues: CASSPPQNTIYF. The full variable domain, its missing parts supplied by reference TRBV18 and TRBJ1-3, is NAGVMQNPRHLVRRRGQEARLRCSPMKGHSHVYWYRQLPEEGLKFMVYLQKENIIDESGMPKERFSAEFPKEGPSILRIQQVVRGDSAAYFCASSPPQNTIYFGEGSWLTVV.

Only one count was recorded for this clone. In nucleotides, the CDR3 is TGTGCCAGCAGCCCAGGGGGCAAGGGTTCACCCCTCCACTTT. The encoded protein is CASSPGGKGSPLHF. V gene TRBV7-9 combines with J gene TRBJ1-6; 8 bases agree with TRBD1. Germline V gene data show CDR1 as SEHNR and CDR2 as FQNEAQ (reference sequence). Trimming took 5 bases from V and 9 from J; bases not matched to a gene: 6. This CDR3 comprises 14 residues.

This chain uses TRBV30 with TRBJ2-2, with D possibly matching TRBD2 (7 bases). The CDR3 is 17 amino acids. Trimming cost V 3 bases and J 4 bases, with 21 bases left between them. Germline V gives CDR1 GTSNPN, CDR2 SVGIG (reference sequence). CDR3 region: CAWSPPRGGAGTGELFF. CDR3 nucleotides: TGTGCCTGGAGCCCCCCCAGAGGGGGGGCGGGCACCGGGGAGCTGTTTTTT.

This chain joins TRBV4-1 and TRBJ2-5, with 9 bases that match TRBD2. CDR3 length: 18 amino acids. Per germline, CDR1 MGHRA and CDR2 YSYEKL. V gave up 2 bases and J gave up 3 bases; unmatched junction bases: 13. CDR3 region: CASSQSDLASGAKETQYF. DNA of the CDR3: TGCGCCAGCAGCCAATCAGATCTGGCTAGCGGGGCCAAAGAGACCCAGTACTTC.

There are a few counts of this clone. J is TRBJ1-1 and V is TRBV12-5, with D possibly being TRBD1 (5 bases). V lost 5 bases and J 1 base, leaving 14 bases between the germline ends. The CDR3 consists of 15 residues. CDR1 LGHNT and CDR2 FRNRAP come from the germline V gene. In DNA form, the CDR3 reads TGTGCTAGTGGTCCACCGGGACTGTCGAACACTGAAGCTTTCTTT. Amino acid sequence: CASGPPGLSNTEAFF.

The chain has TRBV6-4 and TRBJ2-3; 14 nucleotides agree with TRBD2. Germline V gene data show CDR1 as MRHNA and CDR2 as SNTAGT. Unmatched junction bases numbered 6, after V lost 3 bases and J lost 4 bases. The CDR3 consists of 17 residues. CDR3 DNA sequence: TGTGCCAGCAGTGAAAGTGGGACTAGCGGGGGTGCAGATACGCAGTATTTT. Its translation: CASSESGTSGGADTQYF.

The V and J genes are TRBV5-6 and TRBJ2-1; tentative D call: TRBD2 (5 bases). Germline V lookup: CDR1 SGHDT, CDR2 YYEEEE. The CDR3 length is 14 residues. Trimming shortened V by 0 bases and J by 6 bases, and 10 bases separated the two germline ends. The CDR3 DNA sequence: TGTGCCAGCAGCTTGGTGCTAGCCGCCAATGAGCAGTTCTTC. This gives the protein CASSLVLAANEQFF.

This clone appeared a few times. V gene TRBV27 combines with J gene TRBJ1-4, with 8 nucleotides matching TRBD1. This CDR3 comprises 16 residues. Per germline, CDR1 MNHEY and CDR2 SMNVEV (reference sequence). Germline trimming cut 7 bases from V and 0 bases from J; bases unmatched to any gene: 7. The CDR3 sequence is CASTRDRFATNEKLFF. CDR3 DNA sequence: TGTGCCAGCACTCGGGACAGGTTTGCAACTAATGAAAAACTGTTTTTT. Based on the CDR3 plus reference TRBV27 and TRBJ1-4, the full variable domain is EAQVTQNPRYLITVTGKKLTVTCSQNMNHEYMSWYRQDPGLGLRQIYYSMNVEVTDKGDVPEGYKVSRKEKRNFPLILESPSPNQTSLYFCASTRDRFATNEKLFFGSGTQLSVL.

The rearrangement links TRBV3-1 (or the pseudogene TRBV3-2) to TRBJ1-5, with D hard to call. Germline V lookup: CDR1 LGHDT, CDR2 YNNKEL (reference sequence). The CDR3 has 16 residues. V dropped 0 bases and J dropped 4 bases, with 13 bases sitting between them. DNA for the CDR3: TGTGCCAGCAGCCAAGATCACAAAACCTCAAATCAGCCCCAGCATTTT. Its translation: CASSQDHKTSNQPQHF.

V and J are TRBV4-1 and TRBJ1-1; D perhaps matches TRBD1 (5 bases). V lost 1 base, J lost 5 bases, and 17 bases lay in between. The CDR3 has 16 residues. Germline V gene sequence: CDR1 MGHRA, CDR2 YSYEKL. CDR3 sequence reads: CASSQVIAGLGTEAFF. The CDR3, as DNA: TGCGCCAGCAGCCAAGTTATCGCAGGGTTGGGAACTGAAGCTTTCTTT.

The chain uses TRBV28 and TRBJ1-2, with D unclear. V dropped 4 bases and J dropped 4 bases, with 10 bases sitting between them. This CDR3 has 13 amino acids. Germline V lookup: CDR1 MDHEN, CDR2 SYDVKM. The CDR3 nucleotides read TGTGCCAGCAGTTCGAGAGGGCCCTATGGCTACACCTTC. This gives the protein CASSSRGPYGYTF.